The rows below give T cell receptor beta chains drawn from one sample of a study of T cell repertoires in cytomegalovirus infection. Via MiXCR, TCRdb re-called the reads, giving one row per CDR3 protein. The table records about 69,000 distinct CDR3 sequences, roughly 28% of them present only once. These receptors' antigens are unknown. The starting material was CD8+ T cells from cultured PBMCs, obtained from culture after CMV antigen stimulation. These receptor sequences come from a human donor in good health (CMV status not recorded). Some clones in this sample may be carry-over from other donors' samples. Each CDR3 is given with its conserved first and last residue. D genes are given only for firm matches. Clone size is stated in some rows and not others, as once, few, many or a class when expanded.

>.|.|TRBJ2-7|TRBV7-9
TGTGCCAGCAGCCGCAGCGGGCAGGTAGACTACGAGCAGTACTTC
CASSRSGQVDYEQYF
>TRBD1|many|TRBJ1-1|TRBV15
TGTGCCACCAGCAGTGGACAGGGGCACACTGAAGCTTTCTTT
CATSSGQGHTEAFF
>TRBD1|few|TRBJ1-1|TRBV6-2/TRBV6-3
TGTGCCAGCAGTTACCCCGGACAGGGGTTGCCTGAAGCTTTCTTT
CASSYPGQGLPEAFF
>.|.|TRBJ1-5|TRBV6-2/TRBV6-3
TGTGCCAGCAGTCTCCGGAGGAGCAATCAGCCCCAGCATTTT
CASSLRRSNQPQHF
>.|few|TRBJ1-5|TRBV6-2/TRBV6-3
TGTGCCAGCACTCTAACGGTTTATCAGCCCCAGCATTTT
CASTLTVYQPQHF
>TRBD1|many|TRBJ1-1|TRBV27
TGTGCCAGCAGTTTAACGGGAGACAGGGGTGTCACTGAAGCTTTCTTT
CASSLTGDRGVTEAFF
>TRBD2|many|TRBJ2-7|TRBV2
TGTGCCAGCAGTGCTAGCGGGGGTCCCACCTACGAGCAGTACTTC
CASSASGGPTYEQYF
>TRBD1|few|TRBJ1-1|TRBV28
TGTGCCAGCAGTTTGCGAGGACAGGGCGTTACCACTGAAGCTTTCTTT
CASSLRGQGVTTEAFF
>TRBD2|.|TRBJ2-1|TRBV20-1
TGCAGTGCTAGATCAGGACTAGCGGGGGGGCTAAATGAGCAGTTCTTC
CSARSGLAGGLNEQFF
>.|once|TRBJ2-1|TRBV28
TGTGCCAGCAGTTTATCGCCCCTTGGGCTAGCGAGAGACAATGAGCAGTTCTTC
CASSLSPLGLARDNEQFF
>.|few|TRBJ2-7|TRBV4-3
TGCGCCAGCAGCCAAGATATCGTCGAGGGCTTGCTGAGCTACGAGCAGTACTTC
CASSQDIVEGLLSYEQYF
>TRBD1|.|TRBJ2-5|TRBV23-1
TGCGCCAGCCATACGGCCGGACAGGGAGGAGAGACCCAGTACTTC
CASHTAGQGGETQYF
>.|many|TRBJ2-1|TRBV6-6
TGTGCCAGCAGCCCCCCTTACAATGAGCAGTTCTTC
CASSPPYNEQFF
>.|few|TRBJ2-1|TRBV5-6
TGTGCCAGCAGTTTTGGTACGATTGAGCAGTTCTTC
CASSFGTIEQFF
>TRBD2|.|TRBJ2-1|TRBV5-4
TGTGCCAGCAGGATGGCTAGCGGGGCCTGGGATGAGCAGTTCTTC
CASRMASGAWDEQFF
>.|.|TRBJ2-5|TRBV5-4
TGTGCCAGCAGCGGCGCATCGGTTCAAGAGACCCAGTACTTC
CASSGASVQETQYF
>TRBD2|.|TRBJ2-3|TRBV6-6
TGTGCCAGCAGTTACTCCATAGCGGGAGGTCGGGCAGATACGCAGTATTTT
CASSYSIAGGRADTQYF
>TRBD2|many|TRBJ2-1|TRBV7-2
TGTGCCAGCAGCTTAGGGCGGAAAGAAGCGGGAGAGCAGTTCTTC
CASSLGRKEAGEQFF
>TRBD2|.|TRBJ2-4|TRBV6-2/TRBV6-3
TGTGCCAGCACTAGCGGCCCCGAAGAATATGCGGCCAAAAACATTCAGTACTTC
CASTSGPEEYAAKNIQYF
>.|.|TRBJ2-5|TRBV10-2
TGCGCCAGCAGTGAGTCGAGGCAGAAGGAGACCCAGTACTTC
CASSESRQKETQYF
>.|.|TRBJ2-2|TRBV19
TGTGCCAGTAGTATAGTGGGGGGGAACACCGGGGAGCTGTTTTTT
CASSIVGGNTGELFF
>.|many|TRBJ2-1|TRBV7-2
TGTGCCAGCAGCTCCGTCATAAGGCGGGAAACCCCCTACAATGAGCAGTTCTTC
CASSSVIRRETPYNEQFF
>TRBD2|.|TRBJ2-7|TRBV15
TGTACCACCAGCACCGCTCGGGGGGACGAGCAGTACTTC
CTTSTARGDEQYF
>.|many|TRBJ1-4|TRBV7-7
TGTGCTAGCAGAAAGCTCCGGGCAACTAATGAAAAACTGTTTTTT
CASRKLRATNEKLFF
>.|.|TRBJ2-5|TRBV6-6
TGTGCCAGCAGTTCACATTATCCCAGCCAGTACTTC
CASSSHYPSQYF
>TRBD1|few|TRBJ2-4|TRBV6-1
TGTGCCAGCAGTCCTTGGGGGACAGGGGGCGAAAACATTCAGTACTTC
CASSPWGTGGENIQYF
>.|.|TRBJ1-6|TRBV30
TGCGCCACCGCGCGGACTAATTCACCCCTCCACTTT
CATARTNSPLHF
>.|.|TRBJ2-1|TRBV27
TGTGCCAGCATCGGTTTCCCACCTCAGAGCTCCTACAATGAGCAGTTCTTC
CASIGFPPQSSYNEQFF
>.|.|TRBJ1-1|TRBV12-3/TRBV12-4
TGTGCCAGCAGGCCGGCGAGACTGAACACTGAAGCTTTCTTT
CASRPARLNTEAFF
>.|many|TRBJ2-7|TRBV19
TGTGCCAGTAGTATAGGACAGAACTCCTACGAGCAGTACTTC
CASSIGQNSYEQYF
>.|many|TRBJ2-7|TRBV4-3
TGCGCCAGCAGCCAAGGAGAAGGACGGTACGAGCAGTACTTC
CASSQGEGRYEQYF
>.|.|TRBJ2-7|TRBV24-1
TGTGCCACCAGTGATTTGAGTATCTGGTACTTC
CATSDLSIWYF
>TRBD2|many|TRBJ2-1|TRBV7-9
TGTGCCAGCAGCCCAGGGGCGGGAGGCTACAATGAGCAGTTCTTC
CASSPGAGGYNEQFF
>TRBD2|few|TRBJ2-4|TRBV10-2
TGCGCCAGCAGTGAGTCGTTGCGGGAGGCCAAAAACATTCAGTACTTC
CASSESLREAKNIQYF
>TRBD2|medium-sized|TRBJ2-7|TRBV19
TGTGCCAGTAGTATGGGGACTAGCCTTACCTACGAGCAGTACTTC
CASSMGTSLTYEQYF
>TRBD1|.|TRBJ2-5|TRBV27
TGTGCCAGCAGCTGGGTTGGGACAGCAAAAGAGACCCAGTACTTC
CASSWVGTAKETQYF
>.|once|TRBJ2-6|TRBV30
TGTGCCTGGAGTAGGGGGGTCGGGGCCAACGTCCTGACTTTC
CAWSRGVGANVLTF
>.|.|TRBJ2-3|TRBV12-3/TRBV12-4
TGTGCCAGCAGTTCACAGAGCACAGATACGCAGTATTTT
CASSSQSTDTQYF
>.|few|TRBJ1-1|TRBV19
TGTGCCAGTAGTACCGGGGGTGGGAACACTGAAGCTTTCTTT
CASSTGGGNTEAFF
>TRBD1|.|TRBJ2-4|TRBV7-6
TGTGCCAGCAGCGAACGGACAGGGTTAGCCAAAAACATTCAGTACTTC
CASSERTGLAKNIQYF
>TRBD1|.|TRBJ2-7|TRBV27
TGTGCCAGCAGCAGAGAGACAGGGGGAGGCTACGAGCAGTACTTC
CASSRETGGGYEQYF